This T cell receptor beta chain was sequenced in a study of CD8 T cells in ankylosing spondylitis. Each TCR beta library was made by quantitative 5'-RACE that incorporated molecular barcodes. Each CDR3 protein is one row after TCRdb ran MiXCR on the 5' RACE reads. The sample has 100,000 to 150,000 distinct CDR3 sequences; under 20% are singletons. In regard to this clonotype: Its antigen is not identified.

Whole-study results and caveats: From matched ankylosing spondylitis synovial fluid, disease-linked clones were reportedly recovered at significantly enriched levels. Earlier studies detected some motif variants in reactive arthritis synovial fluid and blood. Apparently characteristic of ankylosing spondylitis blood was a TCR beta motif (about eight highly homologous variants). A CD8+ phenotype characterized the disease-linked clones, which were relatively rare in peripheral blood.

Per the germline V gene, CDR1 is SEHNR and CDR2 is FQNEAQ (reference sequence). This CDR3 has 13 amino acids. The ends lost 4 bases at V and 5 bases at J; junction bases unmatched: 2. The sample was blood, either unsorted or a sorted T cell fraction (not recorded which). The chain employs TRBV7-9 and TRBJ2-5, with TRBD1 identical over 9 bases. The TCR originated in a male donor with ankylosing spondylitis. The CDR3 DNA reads TGTGCCAGCAGCTCAGACAGGGGGGAGACCCAGTACTTC. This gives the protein CASSSDRGETQYF.